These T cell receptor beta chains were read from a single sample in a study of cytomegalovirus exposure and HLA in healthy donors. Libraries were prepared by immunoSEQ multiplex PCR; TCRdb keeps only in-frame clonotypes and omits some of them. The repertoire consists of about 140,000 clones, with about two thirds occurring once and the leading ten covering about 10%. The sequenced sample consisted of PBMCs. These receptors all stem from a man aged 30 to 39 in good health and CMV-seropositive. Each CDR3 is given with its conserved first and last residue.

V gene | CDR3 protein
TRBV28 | CASSIHTGGERAFF
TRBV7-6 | CASSLEEGAQFEQYF
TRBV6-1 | CASSPGRVLNTEAFF
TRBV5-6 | CASERGGVNTEAFF
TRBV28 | CASSPPAEGNTIYF
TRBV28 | CASSLGQGLYGFF
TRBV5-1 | CASSLASGGGSYEQYF
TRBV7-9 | CASSPRQVQTYEQYF
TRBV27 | CASRTGGMNTEAFF
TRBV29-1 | CSPGRLAESYEQYF
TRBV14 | CASSKDRYTQYF
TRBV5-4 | CASSFQSTEAFF
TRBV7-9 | CASSLEGGAHTEAFF
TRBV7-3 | CASSWGGKQETQYF
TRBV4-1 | CASSAGPNAGAETQYF
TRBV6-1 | CASSEIAGGGGGREQFF
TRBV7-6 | CASSLWGGKQETQYF
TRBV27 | CASSLGREGRSYNEQFF
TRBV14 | CASSRLTGANYGYTF
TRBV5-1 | CASRPGYRGYNEQFF
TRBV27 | CASSPAGQPQHF
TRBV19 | CAQGLAGQETQYF
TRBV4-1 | CASRTTGGSTEAFF
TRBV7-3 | CASSSDDRVFQPQHF
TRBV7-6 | CASSFQREETQYF
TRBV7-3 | CASSLEISGPSSYNEQFF
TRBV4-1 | CASSQGGLSTGADTQYF
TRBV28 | CASSLIGAGGEVVDSPYEQYF
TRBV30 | CAYEAGPWTDTQYF
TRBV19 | CASSIVLATYEQYF
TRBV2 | CASSRMGQGAWQPQHF